Each of the 13 T cell receptor beta chains below was sequenced from the same sample in a study of blood T cell repertoires in COVID-19. The repertoire was sequenced with immunoSEQ multiplex PCR; TCRdb's copy has only in-frame clones and lacks some. The sample has about 200,000 clones, around 82% seen once; the top ten hold about 5.5%. Sequencing input: peripheral blood. The receptors shown here come from a woman in her 70s with acute or convalescent COVID-19.

The rearrangement links TRBV18 to TRBJ2-2, with D hard to call. This CDR3 spans 16 amino acids. Germline-derived CDR1 and CDR2 are KGHSH and LQKENI. The germline V and J ends were trimmed by 3 bases and 0 bases, with 11 bases remaining between them. CDR3 in amino acids: CASSPGRLTNTGELFF. In DNA, the CDR3 is TGTGCCAGCTCACCGGGCAGGCTGACGAACACCGGGGAGCTGTTTTTT.

This chain uses TRBV6-6 with TRBJ1-5; the D is unclear. V dropped 6 bases and J dropped 7 bases, with 16 bases sitting between them. Germline-derived CDR1 and CDR2 are MNHNY and SVGAGI (reference sequence). The CDR3 is 14 amino acids. In nucleotides, the CDR3 is TGTGCCAGCAGCCTCCCGGGAGAAAGCCAGCCCCAGCATTTT. Encoded protein: CASSLPGESQPQHF.

The gene calls are TRBV21-1 and TRBJ2-1; the DNA was not compared with TRBD2, the D call given in the table. TRBV21-1 is listed as a pseudogene. This CDR3 has 15 residues. The CDR3 loop is CASSNRGSSPHEQFF. CDR3 nucleotide sequence: TGTGCCAGCAGCAACCGGGGGAGCTCCCCCCATGAGCAGTTCTTC.

This sequence joins TRBV14 and TRBJ2-1; no definite D call. Germline V gene lookup returns CDR1 SGHDN and CDR2 FVKESK. The CDR3 has 15 residues. Trimming left V 2 bases short and J 7 bases short, with 15 bases between. CDR3 sequence reads: CASSQWRTERNEQFF. CDR3 nucleotide sequence: TGTGCCAGCAGCCAATGGAGAACGGAAAGAAATGAGCAGTTCTTC.

The J gene is TRBJ1-3, the V gene TRBV9; 7 bases match TRBD1. The CDR3 is 14 amino acids. Per germline, CDR1 SGDLS and CDR2 YYNGEE. V lost 4 bases to trimming and J lost 4 bases; unmatched junction nucleotides: 5. CDR3 sequence reads: CASSPRDSGNTIYF. The CDR3 nucleotides read TGTGCCAGCAGCCCTCGGGACAGCGGAAACACCATATATTTT. Using reference TRBV9 and TRBJ1-3 for the parts outside the CDR3, the full variable domain is DSGVTQTPKHLITATGQRVTLRCSPRSGDLSVYWYQQSLDQGLQFLIQYYNGEERAKGNILERFSAQQFPDLHSELNLSSLELGDSALYFCASSPRDSGNTIYFGEGSWLTVV.

The J gene is TRBJ2-5, the V gene TRBV3-1 (or the pseudogene TRBV3-2); 7 nucleotides agree with TRBD2. Germline V CDR1 and CDR2: LGHDT, YNNKEL (reference sequence). Losses at the gene ends were 2 bases for V and 2 bases for J; bases not matched to a gene: 8. The CDR3 sequence is 16 residues long. As DNA, the CDR3 is TGTGCCAGCAGCCAAATTATCAGGGAGGGGCAAGAGACCCAGTACTTC. This encodes CASSQIIREGQETQYF.

This chain links TRBV7-9 with TRBJ2-2; 7 bases fit TRBD2. V lost 5 bases, J lost 5 bases, and 8 bases stayed unmatched. Per germline, CDR1 SEHNR and CDR2 FQNEAQ (reference sequence). CDR3 length equals 15 residues. In DNA form, the CDR3 reads TGTGCCAGCAGCCAGCGGACTAGTGGGACCGGGGAGCTGTTTTTT. Amino acid sequence: CASSQRTSGTGELFF.

This chain connects TRBV28 to TRBJ2-7; tentative D call: TRBD2 (5 bases). Trimming took 5 bases from V and 2 from J, leaving 19 bases between them. The CDR3 spans 16 residues. Germline assignment: CDR1 MDHEN and CDR2 SYDVKM. CDR3 residues: CASSPRWVLATYEQYF. The CDR3 bases are TGTGCCAGCAGTCCCCGGTGGGTGTTAGCGACCTACGAGCAGTACTTC.

This chain links TRBV19 with TRBJ1-1; 7 nucleotides agree with TRBD1. The V gene's germline CDR1 is LNHDA and CDR2 SQIVND (reference sequence). J was trimmed by 4 bases and V by 6 bases; bases with no gene match: 11. The CDR3 runs to 15 residues. CDR3 bases: TGTGCCAGTAGCCTCCCCGGCGCAGGGGGCACTGAAGCTTTCTTT. Amino acids: CASSLPGAGGTEAFF.

The CDR3 loop is CASSQLAGFTYEQYF. DNA for the CDR3: TGCGCCAGCAGCCAACTAGCGGGGTTCACCTACGAGCAGTACTTC. V gene TRBV4-1 combines with J gene TRBJ2-7, with 9 bases aligning to TRBD2. Germline CDR1 MGHRA, CDR2 YSYEKL. Losses at the gene ends were 2 bases for V and 2 bases for J; bases not matched to a gene: 4. There are 15 residues in the CDR3.

V usage is TRBV11-2 and J usage is TRBJ2-6; D gene unclear. The CDR3 contains 14 residues. Germline V gene lookup returns CDR1 SGHAT and CDR2 FQNNGV. V lost 3 bases and J 2 bases, leaving 5 bases between the germline ends. In nucleotides, the CDR3 is TGTGCCAGCAGCTTGGGCGCTGGGGCCAACGTCCTGACTTTC. It specifies CASSLGAGANVLTF.

This sequence joins TRBV5-6 and TRBJ1-1; TRBD1 might be the D (5 bases). The germline V and J ends were trimmed by 3 bases and 4 bases, with 13 bases remaining between them. This CDR3 contains 14 residues. Germline loops: CDR1 SGHDT, CDR2 YYEEEE. The CDR3 sequence is CASSYLRVSTEAFF. The CDR3 coding sequence is TGTGCCAGCAGCTACCTCAGGGTGAGCACTGAAGCTTTCTTT.

V and J are TRBV3-1 (or the pseudogene TRBV3-2) and TRBJ1-2; D unclear. CDR3 size: 14 residues. Germline CDR1 LGHDT, CDR2 YNNKEL (reference sequence). Trimming shortened V by 0 bases and J by 6 bases, and 11 bases separated the two germline ends. The CDR3 nucleotides read TGTGCCAGCAGCCAAGATTACGGGTCCGATGGCTACACCTTC. This gives the protein CASSQDYGSDGYTF.